This TCR beta chain was identified during a study of blood T cell repertoires in COVID-19. In the study overall: The samples span acute and convalescent COVID-19 from the United States, Italy and Spain.

The CDR3 loop spans 16 amino acids. Germline V gene data show CDR1 as KGHSH and CDR2 as LQKENI. V dropped 5 bases and J dropped 0; count of bases not matched to a gene: 1. Profiling relied on immunoSEQ multiplex PCR, and the TCRdb table lists in-frame clones only, not all of them. This table has about 210,000 clones, approximately 90% appearing once. The receptor's source is a man in his thirties or forties with acute or convalescent COVID-19. This rearrangement joins TRBV18 to TRBJ2-1, with TRBD2 identical over 13 bases. Input material: peripheral blood. The CDR3 loop is CASSRTSGSSYNEQFF. The CDR3, as DNA: TGTGCCAGCTCAAGGACTAGCGGGAGCTCCTACAATGAGCAGTTCTTC.